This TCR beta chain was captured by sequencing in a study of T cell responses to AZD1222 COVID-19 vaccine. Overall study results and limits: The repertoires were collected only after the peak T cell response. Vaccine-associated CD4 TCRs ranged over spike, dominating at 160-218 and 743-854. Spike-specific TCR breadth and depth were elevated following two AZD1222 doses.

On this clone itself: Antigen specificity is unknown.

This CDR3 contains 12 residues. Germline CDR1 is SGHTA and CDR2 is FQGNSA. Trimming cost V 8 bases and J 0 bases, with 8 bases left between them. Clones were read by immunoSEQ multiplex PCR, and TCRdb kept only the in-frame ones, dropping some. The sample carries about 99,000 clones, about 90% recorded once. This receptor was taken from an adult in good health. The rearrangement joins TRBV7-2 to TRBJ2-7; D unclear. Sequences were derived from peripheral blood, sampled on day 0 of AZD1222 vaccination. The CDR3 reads CASSQLSYEQYF. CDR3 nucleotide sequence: TGTGCCAGCTCTCAGCTCTCCTACGAGCAGTACTTC.